These 10 T cell receptor beta chains were all obtained from the same sample, sequenced in a study of Ad26.COV2.S vaccination and SARS-CoV-2 variants. Documented treatment: roughly 19 received Ad26.COV2.S at low or high dose, single or two shots; roughly five received placebo; per-sample allocation not given. Sampling was done on day 63 after the first vaccine or placebo injection. Produced via immunoSEQ multiplex PCR; TCRdb's table is partial and in-frame only. The data hold around 300,000 clones, with around 88% observed a single time. This material consisted of peripheral blood, taken in a trial of Ad26.COV2.S vaccine versus placebo. The receptors were sampled from a person between 18 and 65 years old who received the Ad26.COV2.S COVID-19 vaccine or a placebo.

The rearrangement joins TRBV4-3 to TRBJ1-1; tentative D call: TRBD1 (6 bases). V was pared by 0 bases and J by 12 bases, with 14 bases between. This CDR3 has 13 residues. The germline CDR1 and CDR2 sequences are LGHNA and YSLEER. The CDR3: CASSQDNRGRSFF. In DNA form, the CDR3 reads TGCGCCAGCAGCCAAGATAATCGGGGGCGCTCTTTCTTT.

The gene calls are TRBV5-6 and TRBJ1-1; D is uncertain. Between the trimmed V and J ends, which lost 1 base and 0 bases, there was a span of 7 bases. This CDR3 region has 14 residues. Germline values: CDR1 SGHDT, CDR2 YYEEEE. The CDR3, as DNA: TGTGCCAGCAGCTTGCTGGGGATGAACACTGAAGCTTTCTTT. Protein sequence: CASSLLGMNTEAFF.

V usage is TRBV11-2 and J usage is TRBJ2-7; tentatively, D is TRBD2 (6 bases). Germline CDR1 reads SGHAT; CDR2 reads FQNNGV. This CDR3 spans 14 amino acids. The germline V and J ends were trimmed by 4 bases and 3 bases, with 13 bases remaining between them. The CDR3 DNA sequence: TGTGCCAGCAGCTCCGAACTAGCTCTCTACGAGCAGTACTTC. Translation gives CASSSELALYEQYF.

This clone was counted only a few times. The chain is built from TRBV9 and TRBJ2-2; D is ambiguous. The germline V gene encodes CDR1 SGDLS and CDR2 YYNGEE. The V and J ends lost 0 bases and 6 bases respectively, with 3 bases between them. This CDR3 has 12 residues. The CDR3 spells CASSVGPGELFF. CDR3 coding DNA: TGTGCCAGCAGCGTAGGCCCCGGGGAGCTGTTTTTT.

This sequence joins TRBV7-2 and TRBJ1-2, with D perhaps matching TRBD1 (5 bases). The CDR3 is made up of 15 amino acids. CDR1 and CDR2 (germline): SGHTA, FQGNSA. Trimming shortened V by 5 bases and J by 5 bases, and 18 bases separated the two germline ends. The CDR3 protein is CASSPRGDADYGYTF. The DNA of the CDR3 is TGTGCCAGCAGCCCTCGGGGGGACGCGGATTATGGCTACACCTTC.

The chain joins TRBV19 to TRBJ2-7; 7 bases are a match to TRBD1. The junction had 5 bases not matched to a gene; V was cut back by 4 bases and J by 2 bases. Germline values: CDR1 LNHDA, CDR2 SQIVND (reference sequence). The CDR3 length is 14 residues. The CDR3, as DNA: TGTGCCAGTAGTAACCGGGACAGAACCTACGAGCAGTACTTC. Translating it yields CASSNRDRTYEQYF.

The chain has TRBV11-2 and TRBJ2-3; 9 positions match TRBD1. V shed 3 bases, J shed 0 bases, and the junction held 4 bases outside the gene matches. The CDR3 is 16 residues long. CDR1 is SGHAT and CDR2 is FQNNGV in the germline V gene. The CDR3 loop reads CASSLGQGLSTDTQYF. The CDR3 bases are TGTGCCAGCAGCTTGGGACAGGGCCTTAGCACAGATACGCAGTATTTT.

The chain joins TRBV12-5 to TRBJ2-3; D is ambiguous. The CDR3 is 15 amino acids. Germline V gives CDR1 LGHNT, CDR2 FRNRAP. Trimming left V 4 bases short and J 1 base short, with 12 bases between. The CDR3 coding sequence is TGTGCTAGTGGTTATGGGGTTCCGGGCACAGATACGCAGTATTTT. Its protein product is CASGYGVPGTDTQYF.

The CDR3 region is CAISESQADSNQPQHF. The CDR3 DNA follows: TGTGCCATCAGTGAGTCCCAGGCGGATAGCAATCAGCCCCAGCATTTT. The V and J genes are TRBV10-3 and TRBJ1-5; D is unclear. The CDR3 length is 16 residues. V lost 0 bases and J 0 bases, leaving 9 bases between the germline ends. Germline CDR1 reads ENHRY; CDR2 reads SYGVKD.

The chain employs TRBV5-6 and TRBJ1-2, with 11 bases aligning to TRBD1. The CDR3 spans 16 residues. J lost 4 bases, V lost 0 bases, and 5 bases had no gene match. The germline V gene has CDR1 SGHDT and CDR2 YYEEEE. The CDR3 coding sequence is TGTGCCAGCAGCTTGGACGGACAGGGGGCAAGCTATGGCTACACCTTC. Its protein product is CASSLDGQGASYGYTF. Variable domain in full (rest from reference TRBV5-6 and TRBJ1-2): DAGVTQSPTHLIKTRGQQVTLRCSPKSGHDTVSWYQQALGQGPQFIFQYYEEEERQRGNFPDRFSGHQFPNYSSELNVNALLLGDSALYLCASSLDGQGASYGYTFGSGTRLTVV.